This T cell receptor beta chain was observed in a study of T-cell reconstitution after alpha-beta-depleted transplantation in children. General observations from the study: Certain patients had high TCRbeta diversity at day 60, and it came from recipient T cells and thymic progenitors that survived. Alpha-beta T cells about two months after transplant reportedly derived from several hundred expanded graft clones.

The CDR3 loop spans 16 amino acids. Looked up from germline, CDR1 is MDHEN and CDR2 is SYDVKM. V was clipped by 6 bases and J by 5 bases; unmatched bases: 15. Using unique molecular identifiers, the investigators prepared the TCRbeta library. One entry per CDR3 protein results from TCRdb running MiXCR on the PCR reads. This table holds some 150,000 distinct CDR3 sequences, roughly 9% found once. This clonotype has just a few counts. Antigen unknown. The clonotype originates from a female patient between 2 and 15 years old who had a stem cell transplant for congenital amegakaryocytic thrombocytopenia, so the T cells may come from the graft donor. Specimen: PBMCs, mostly from graft donor cells, collected 180 days after TCRalphabeta/CD19-depleted stem cell transplant. This rearrangement joins TRBV28 to TRBJ2-7, with 8 nucleotides matching TRBD1. The CDR3 region is CASRAHGTGVRNEQYF. The CDR3 nucleotides read TGTGCCAGCAGAGCCCACGGGACAGGCGTCCGTAACGAGCAGTACTTC.